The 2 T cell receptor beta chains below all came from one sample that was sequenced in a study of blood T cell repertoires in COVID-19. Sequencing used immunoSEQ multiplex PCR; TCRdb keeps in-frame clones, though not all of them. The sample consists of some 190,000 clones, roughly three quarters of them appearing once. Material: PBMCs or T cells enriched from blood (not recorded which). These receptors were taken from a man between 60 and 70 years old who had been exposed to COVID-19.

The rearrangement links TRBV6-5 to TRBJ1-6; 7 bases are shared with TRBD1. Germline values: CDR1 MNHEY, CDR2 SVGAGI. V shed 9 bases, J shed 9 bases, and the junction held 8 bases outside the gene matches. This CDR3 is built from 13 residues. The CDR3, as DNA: TGTGCCAGTCGACAGGGTGGGGGTTCACCCCTCCACTTT. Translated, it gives CASRQGGGSPLHF.

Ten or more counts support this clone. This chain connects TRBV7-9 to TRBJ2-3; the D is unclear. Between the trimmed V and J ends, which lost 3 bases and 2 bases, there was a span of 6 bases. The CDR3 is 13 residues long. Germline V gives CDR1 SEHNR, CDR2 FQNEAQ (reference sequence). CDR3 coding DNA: TGTGCCAGCAGCTTCCCCTACACAGATACGCAGTATTTT. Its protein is CASSFPYTDTQYF. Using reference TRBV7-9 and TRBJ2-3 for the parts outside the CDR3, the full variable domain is DTGVSQNPRHKITKRGQNVTFRCDPISEHNRLYWYRQTLGQGPEFLTYFQNEAQLEKSRLLSDRFSAERPKGSFSTLEIQRTEQGDSAMYLCASSFPYTDTQYFGPGTRLTVL.